The 29 T cell receptor beta chains below all came from one sample that was sequenced in a study of blood T cell repertoires in COVID-19. Profiled with immunoSEQ multiplex PCR; TCRdb holds only in-frame clones, not every one. The sample has around 95,000 clones, around four fifths seen once. The sample was peripheral blood. Receptors were obtained from a man between 65 and 79 years old with active or convalescent COVID-19.

This chain uses TRBV6-6 with TRBJ1-5, with D hard to call. The germline V gene encodes CDR1 MNHNY and CDR2 SVGAGI (reference sequence). V was cut by 8 bases and J by 7 bases, with 9 bases left in between. The CDR3 sequence is 11 residues long. This CDR3 is CASGEVQPQHF. In nucleotides, the CDR3 is TGTGCCAGCGGGGAGGTCCAGCCCCAGCATTTT.

This rearrangement joins TRBV28 to TRBJ2-7; D is perhaps TRBD1 (6 bases). This CDR3 has 13 amino acids. Deletions cut 9 bases from V and 0 bases from J, with 12 bases between. In germline, CDR1 is MDHEN, CDR2 SYDVKM. The CDR3 reads CASSGDTSYEQYF. The CDR3 DNA follows: TGTGCCAGTTCCGGGGACACCTCCTACGAGCAGTACTTC.

This clone was seen only once. The chain combines TRBV6-5 with TRBJ2-3; TRBD2 agrees at 8 bases. With 7 bases clipped from V and 2 bases from J, the junction kept 2 bases outside the gene matches. Looked up from germline, CDR1 is MNHEY and CDR2 is SVGAGI. There are 13 residues in the CDR3. CDR3 in amino acids: CASKRGFTDTQYF. Written as DNA, the CDR3 is TGTGCCAGCAAGCGGGGGTTCACAGATACGCAGTATTTT.

The chain has TRBV30 and TRBJ1-1; possible D gene TRBD1, 5 bases. CDR1 is GTSNPN, CDR2 SVGIG, per germline (reference sequence). The ends were cut back, 5 bases at V and 1 base at J, with 14 bases in the middle. This CDR3 is built from 14 residues. CDR3 loop: CAWAPGTPNTEAFF. CDR3 coding DNA: TGTGCCTGGGCTCCAGGGACTCCGAACACTGAAGCTTTCTTT.

The rearrangement joins TRBV2 to TRBJ2-2, with 7 bases identical to TRBD1. CDR1 and CDR2 from the germline V gene are SNHLY and FYNNEI. The CDR3 sequence is 15 residues long. After removal of 6 bases from V and 5 bases from J, the junction contained 9 bases not matched to a gene. CDR3 loop: CASRGGRVRTGELFF. DNA for the CDR3: TGTGCCAGCAGAGGGGGCAGGGTGAGGACCGGGGAGCTGTTTTTT.

This rearrangement joins TRBV29-1 to TRBJ2-3; a weak D match, TRBD1 (6 bases). The CDR3 is 18 residues long. Per the germline V gene, CDR1 is SQVTM and CDR2 is ANQGSEA. V was shortened by 1 base and J by 0 bases, with 20 bases between the two germline ends. The CDR3 nucleotides read TGCAGCGTTGAAGGATACTCCGGGACACAACATAGCACAGATACGCAGTATTTT. This encodes CSVEGYSGTQHSTDTQYF.

This clone occurred once. The V and J genes are TRBV2 and TRBJ2-7; possibly TRBD2 for D (5 bases). CDR3 length: 12 residues. Germline-derived CDR1 and CDR2 are SNHLY and FYNNEI. With 7 bases removed from V and 5 bases from J, the gap between germline ends came to 12 bases. The CDR3 here is CASTIGLDEQYF. The DNA for the CDR3 is TGTGCCAGCACCATAGGACTCGACGAGCAGTACTTC.

CDR3 sequence: CASSVRLGDYGYTF. For the CDR3, the DNA is TGTGCCAGCTCAGTCAGGCTAGGGGACTATGGCTACACCTTC. V is TRBV18 and J is TRBJ1-2; possible D gene TRBD1, 5 bases. CDR1 is KGHSH, CDR2 LQKENI, per germline. The CDR3 sequence is 14 residues long. The V end lost 5 bases, the J end lost 3 bases, and 13 bases lay between the germline ends.

The chain uses TRBV29-1 and TRBJ1-1; D unresolved. V was shortened by 8 bases and J by 7 bases, with 14 bases between the two germline ends. This CDR3 has 11 residues. CDR1 SQVTM and CDR2 ANQGSEA come from the germline V gene. The chain's CDR3 is CSPHLSGEAFF. In DNA, the CDR3 is TGCAGCCCTCATTTATCAGGTGAAGCTTTCTTT. Supplemented by reference TRBV29-1 and TRBJ1-1, the full variable domain reads SAVISQKPSRDICQRGTSLTIQCQVDSQVTMMFWYRQQPGQSLTLIATANQGSEATYESGFVIDKFPISRPNLTFSTLTVSNMSPEDSSIYLCSPHLSGEAFFGQGTRLTVV.

This sequence joins TRBV12-5 and TRBJ2-7; 7 positions agree with TRBD1. The germline V gene encodes CDR1 LGHNT and CDR2 FRNRAP. The CDR3 is 17 residues long. The junction had 14 bases not matched to a gene; V was cut back by 6 bases and J by 0 bases. CDR3 nucleotides: TGTGCTAGTGGCCCTCCCGGCCATCGGGACAGCTCCTACGAGCAGTACTTC. Protein: CASGPPGHRDSSYEQYF.

The chain recombines TRBV28 with TRBJ1-5, with 7 bases lining up with TRBD1. Germline trimming cut 2 bases from V and 4 bases from J; bases unmatched to any gene: 5. Germline values: CDR1 MDHEN, CDR2 SYDVKM. CDR3 length: 15 amino acids. The CDR3 DNA sequence: TGTGCCAGCAGTTTACTGTCCAGGGGGAATCAGCCCCAGCATTTT. Translated: CASSLLSRGNQPQHF.

V usage is TRBV7-6 and J usage is TRBJ1-3, with 9 bases fitting TRBD1. CDR3 size: 20 residues. V was pared by 2 bases and J by 0 bases, with 14 bases of the junction left unmatched. Germline lookup yields CDR1 SGHVS and CDR2 FNYEAQ. The CDR3 coding sequence is TGTGCCAGCAGCTTATTCCCGGGACAGGGAAGTTCCTTCTCTGGAAACACCATATATTTT. It translates to CASSLFPGQGSSFSGNTIYF.

The chain links TRBV25-1 to TRBJ1-1; the D gene is possibly TRBD1 (6 bases). CDR1 is MGHDK and CDR2 is SYGVNS in the germline V gene. The CDR3 runs 12 residues. V was clipped by 2 bases and J by 11 bases, with 12 bases between them. As DNA, the CDR3 is TGTGCCAGCAGTGAAGGAGGGGGGGAGGCTTTCTTT. Amino acid sequence: CASSEGGGEAFF.

This sequence joins TRBV12-3 or TRBV12-4 and TRBJ2-7; no firm D call. V was shortened by 5 bases and J by 10 bases, with 18 bases between the two germline ends. The CDR3 loop spans 13 amino acids. CDR3 loop: CASSPSGFHTQYF. DNA of the CDR3: TGTGCCAGCAGTCCGTCCGGGTTCCACACCCAGTACTTC.

This sequence joins TRBV19 and TRBJ1-1; D is perhaps TRBD1 (5 bases). Trimming pared 3 bases from V and 1 base from J, leaving 15 bases between. Germline CDR1 is LNHDA and CDR2 is SQIVND (reference sequence). CDR3 size: 16 residues. The CDR3: CASSMSLGRANTEAFF. The CDR3 region has the DNA TGTGCCAGTAGTATGTCCCTTGGCAGGGCGAACACTGAAGCTTTCTTT.

The chain carries TRBV7-2 and TRBJ1-6; D is uncertain. The V gene lost 1 base and the J gene lost 8 bases, with 6 bases spanning the gap. The CDR3 has 13 amino acids. Germline-derived CDR1 and CDR2 are SGHTA and FQGNSA. In DNA form, the CDR3 reads TGTGCCAGCAGCTTAGGGGAGGATTCACCCCTCCACTTT. It is translated as CASSLGEDSPLHF. The full variable domain, rest sourced from reference TRBV7-2 and TRBJ1-6, is GAGVSQSPSNKVTEKGKDVELRCDPISGHTALYWYRQSLGQGLEFLIYFQGNSAPDKSGLPSDRFSAERTGGSVSTLTIQRTQQEDSAVYLCASSLGEDSPLHFGNGTRLTVT.

V is TRBV11-2 and J is TRBJ2-7; D perhaps matches TRBD1 (7 bases). The germline CDR1 and CDR2 sequences are SGHAT and FQNNGV. Trimming took 2 bases from V and 4 from J, leaving 12 bases between them. This CDR3 contains 14 residues. The CDR3 nucleotides read TGTGCCAGCAGCTTATCAGGGGGGACATACGAGCAGTACTTC. Encoded protein: CASSLSGGTYEQYF.

V usage is TRBV9 and J usage is TRBJ2-3, with D unresolved. V lost 0 bases and J lost 1, with 6 bases in between. There are 14 residues in the CDR3. Germline CDR1 reads SGDLS; CDR2 reads YYNGEE. The DNA for the CDR3 is TGTGCCAGCAGCGTAGTTGGCCGCACAGATACGCAGTATTTT. Translated: CASSVVGRTDTQYF.

The chain uses TRBV27 and TRBJ2-5; 8 nucleotides match TRBD1. This CDR3 spans 14 amino acids. CDR1 and CDR2 (germline): MNHEY, SMNVEV (reference sequence). With V trimmed by 5 bases and J by 4 bases, 6 bases remained unmatched. DNA of the CDR3: TGTGCCAGCAGTCCCAAGGACAGGGTAGAGACCCAGTACTTC. Translation gives CASSPKDRVETQYF.

The gene calls are TRBV28 and TRBJ2-7; D unclear. The CDR3 sequence is 13 residues long. Germline values: CDR1 MDHEN, CDR2 SYDVKM. Trimming pared 3 bases from V and 6 bases from J, leaving 12 bases between. CDR3 DNA: TGTGCCAGCAGTTTGCGCTCCGCCTCCGAGCAGTACTTC. The encoded protein is CASSLRSASEQYF.

The chain couples TRBV7-3 to TRBJ2-5; tentatively, D is TRBD2 (6 bases). The V and J ends lost 2 bases and 4 bases respectively, with 11 bases between them. CDR1 is SGHTA, CDR2 FQGTGA, per germline. CDR3 length: 14 amino acids. CDR3 amino acids: CASSLGPAGETQYF. CDR3 coding DNA: TGTGCCAGCAGCTTAGGGCCAGCGGGAGAGACCCAGTACTTC.

This sequence joins TRBV2 and TRBJ1-5; D call uncertain. There are 13 residues in the CDR3. Germline-derived CDR1 and CDR2 are SNHLY and FYNNEI. V was pared by 3 bases and J by 0 bases, with 3 bases between. CDR3 in DNA: TGTGCCAGCAGTGACTATAGCAATCAGCCCCAGCATTTT. The encoded protein is CASSDYSNQPQHF.

This chain joins TRBV6-5 and TRBJ1-1; a possible D gene is TRBD1 (6 bases). The CDR3 contains 16 residues. Germline V lookup: CDR1 MNHEY, CDR2 SVGAGI. Between the trimmed V and J ends, which lost 4 bases and 6 bases, there was a span of 21 bases. The CDR3 here is CASSFDVRGINAEAFF. The CDR3 region has the DNA TGTGCCAGCAGTTTCGACGTCAGGGGAATTAATGCTGAAGCTTTCTTT.

This clone was seen a single time. The rearrangement links TRBV2 to TRBJ1-2; possible D gene TRBD1, 6 bases. V gave up 5 bases and J gave up 4 bases, with 14 bases separating them. Germline loops: CDR1 SNHLY, CDR2 FYNNEI. CDR3 length: 14 amino acids. The chain's CDR3 is CASSYPTGSYGYTF. CDR3 sequence (DNA): TGTGCCAGCAGTTACCCGACAGGCTCCTATGGCTACACCTTC.

The chain is built from TRBV30 and TRBJ2-3, with TRBD1 matching 7 bases. Germline CDR1 and CDR2: GTSNPN and SVGIG (reference sequence). Losses at the gene ends were 7 bases for V and 2 bases for J; bases not matched to a gene: 6. The CDR3 has 13 residues. CDR3 loop: CASSGQITDTQYF. For the CDR3, the DNA is TGTGCCTCCTCGGGACAGATCACAGATACGCAGTATTTT. Combining the CDR3 with reference TRBV30 and TRBJ2-3 gives the whole variable domain SQTIHQWPATLVQPVGSPLSLECTVEGTSNPNLYWYRQAAGRGLQLLFYSVGIGQISSEVPQNLSASRPQDRQFILSSKKLLLSDSGFYLCASSGQITDTQYFGPGTRLTVL.

The chain is built from TRBV7-2 and TRBJ1-4; 7 bases agree with TRBD1. CDR3 size: 15 residues. Germline V gene sequence: CDR1 SGHTA, CDR2 FQGNSA. V shed 5 bases and J 7 bases; nucleotides not matched to a gene: 10. The CDR3 reads CASSARGGGGEKLFF. CDR3 nucleotides: TGTGCCAGCAGCGCCCGTGGAGGGGGCGGTGAAAAACTGTTTTTT. The full variable domain, with the rest looked up from reference TRBV7-2 and TRBJ1-4, is GAGVSQSPSNKVTEKGKDVELRCDPISGHTALYWYRQSLGQGLEFLIYFQGNSAPDKSGLPSDRFSAERTGGSVSTLTIQRTQQEDSAVYLCASSARGGGGEKLFFGSGTQLSVL.

This rearrangement joins TRBV2 to TRBJ2-5; 8 bases are a match to TRBD1. The germline V gene has CDR1 SNHLY and CDR2 FYNNEI. V gave up 6 bases and J gave up 5 bases; unmatched junction bases: 11. The CDR3 is 15 amino acids. The CDR3 spells CASSDRQGSRETQYF. The CDR3 nucleotides are TGTGCCAGCAGCGACAGACAGGGGTCCAGGGAGACCCAGTACTTC.

The chain couples TRBV28 to TRBJ2-7, with TRBD2 identical over 11 bases. This CDR3 region has 14 residues. J was trimmed by 3 bases and V by 7 bases; bases with no gene match: 5. Per germline, CDR1 MDHEN and CDR2 SYDVKM. The CDR3 region is CASTKGTSGYEQYF. CDR3 nucleotide sequence: TGTGCCAGCACCAAAGGGACTAGCGGCTACGAGCAGTACTTC.

A few counts support this clone. V is TRBV19 and J is TRBJ1-1; D remains unclear. Germline lookup yields CDR1 LNHDA and CDR2 SQIVND (reference sequence). The CDR3 sequence is 12 residues long. V shed 4 bases and J shed 6 bases, with 9 bases lying between them. This CDR3 is CASSRVSAEAFF. The CDR3 DNA is TGTGCCAGTAGTAGAGTTTCGGCTGAAGCTTTCTTT.